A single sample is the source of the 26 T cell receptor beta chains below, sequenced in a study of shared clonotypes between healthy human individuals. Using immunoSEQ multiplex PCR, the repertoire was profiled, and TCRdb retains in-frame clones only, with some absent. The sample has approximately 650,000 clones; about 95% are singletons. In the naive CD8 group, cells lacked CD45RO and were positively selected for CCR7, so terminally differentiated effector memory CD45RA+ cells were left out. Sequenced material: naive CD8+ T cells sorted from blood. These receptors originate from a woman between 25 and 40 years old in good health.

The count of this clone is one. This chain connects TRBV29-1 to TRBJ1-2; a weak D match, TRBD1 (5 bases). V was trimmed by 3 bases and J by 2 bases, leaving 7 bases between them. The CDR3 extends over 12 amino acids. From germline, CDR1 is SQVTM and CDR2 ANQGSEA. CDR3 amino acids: CSVEPGNYGYTF. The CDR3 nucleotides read TGCAGCGTTGAGCCAGGGAACTATGGCTACACCTTC.

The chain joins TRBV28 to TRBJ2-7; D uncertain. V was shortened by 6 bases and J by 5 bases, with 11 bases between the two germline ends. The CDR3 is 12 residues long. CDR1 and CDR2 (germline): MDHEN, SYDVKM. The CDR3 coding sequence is TGTGCCAGCAGCTTAGAGAGAGACGAGCAGTACTTC. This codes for CASSLERDEQYF. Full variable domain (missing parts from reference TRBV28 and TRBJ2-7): DVKVTQSSRYLVKRTGEKVFLECVQDMDHENMFWYRQDPGLGLRLIYFSYDVKMKEKGDIPEGYSVSREKKERFSLILESASTNQTSMYLCASSLERDEQYFGPGTRLTVT.

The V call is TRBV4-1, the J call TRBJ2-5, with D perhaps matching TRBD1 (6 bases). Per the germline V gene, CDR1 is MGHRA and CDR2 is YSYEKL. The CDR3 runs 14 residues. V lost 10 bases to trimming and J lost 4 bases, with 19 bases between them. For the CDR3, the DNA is TGCGCCAACCGTCAGGGGCCCTTTGTAGAGACCCAGTACTTC. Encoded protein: CANRQGPFVETQYF.

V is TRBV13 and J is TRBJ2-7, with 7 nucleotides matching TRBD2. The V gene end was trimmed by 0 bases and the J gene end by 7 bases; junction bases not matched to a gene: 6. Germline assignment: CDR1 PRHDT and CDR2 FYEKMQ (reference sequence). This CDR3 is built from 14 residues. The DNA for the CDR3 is TGTGCCAGCAGCTTAGGCGGGACGGGAGGAGAGCAGTACTTC. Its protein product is CASSLGGTGGEQYF.

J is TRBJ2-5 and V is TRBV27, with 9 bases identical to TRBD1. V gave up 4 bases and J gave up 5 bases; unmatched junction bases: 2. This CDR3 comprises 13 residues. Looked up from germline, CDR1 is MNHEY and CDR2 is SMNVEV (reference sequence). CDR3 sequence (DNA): TGTGCCAGCAGTTACAGGGGGCCTGAGACCCAGTACTTC. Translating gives CASSYRGPETQYF.

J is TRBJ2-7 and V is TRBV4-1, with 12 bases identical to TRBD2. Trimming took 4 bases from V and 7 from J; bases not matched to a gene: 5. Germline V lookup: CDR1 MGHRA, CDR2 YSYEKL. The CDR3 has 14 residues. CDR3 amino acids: CASSPLAGGGEQYF. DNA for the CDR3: TGCGCCAGCAGCCCCCTAGCGGGAGGGGGGGAGCAGTACTTC.

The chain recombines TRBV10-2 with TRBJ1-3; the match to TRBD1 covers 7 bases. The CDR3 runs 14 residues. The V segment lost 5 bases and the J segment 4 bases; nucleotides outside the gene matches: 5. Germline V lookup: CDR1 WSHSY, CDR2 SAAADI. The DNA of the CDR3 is TGCGCCAGCAGTCAGACAGGGAGCGGAAACACCATATATTTT. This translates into CASSQTGSGNTIYF.

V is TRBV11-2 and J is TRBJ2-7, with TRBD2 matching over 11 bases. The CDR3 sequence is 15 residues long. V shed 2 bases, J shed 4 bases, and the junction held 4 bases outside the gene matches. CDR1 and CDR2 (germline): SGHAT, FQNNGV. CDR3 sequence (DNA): TGTGCCAGCAGCTTAAGTGCTAGCGGGAGGTACGAGCAGTACTTC. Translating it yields CASSLSASGRYEQYF.

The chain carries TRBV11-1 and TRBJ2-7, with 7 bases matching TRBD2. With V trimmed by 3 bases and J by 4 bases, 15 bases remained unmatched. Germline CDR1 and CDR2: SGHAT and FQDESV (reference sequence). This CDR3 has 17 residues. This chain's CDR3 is CASSFGEGGRVPYEQYF. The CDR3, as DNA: TGTGCCAGCAGCTTTGGCGAAGGTGGGAGGGTCCCTTACGAGCAGTACTTC. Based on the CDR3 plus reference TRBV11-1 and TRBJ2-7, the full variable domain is EAEVAQSPRYKITEKSQAVAFWCDPISGHATLYWYRQILGQGPELLVQFQDESVVDDSQLPKDRFSAERLKGVDSTLKIQPAELGDSAMYLCASSFGEGGRVPYEQYFGPGTRLTVT.

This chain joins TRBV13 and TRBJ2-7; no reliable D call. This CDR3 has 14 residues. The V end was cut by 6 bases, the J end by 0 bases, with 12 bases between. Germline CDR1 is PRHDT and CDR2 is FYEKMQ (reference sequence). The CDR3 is CASSSGGNSYEQYF. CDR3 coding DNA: TGTGCCAGCAGTTCGGGCGGTAACTCCTACGAGCAGTACTTC. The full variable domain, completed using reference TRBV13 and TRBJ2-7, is AAGVIQSPRHLIKEKRETATLKCYPIPRHDTVYWYQQGPGQDPQFLISFYEKMQSDKGSIPDRFSAQQFSDYHSELNMSSLELGDSALYFCASSSGGNSYEQYFGPGTRLTVT.

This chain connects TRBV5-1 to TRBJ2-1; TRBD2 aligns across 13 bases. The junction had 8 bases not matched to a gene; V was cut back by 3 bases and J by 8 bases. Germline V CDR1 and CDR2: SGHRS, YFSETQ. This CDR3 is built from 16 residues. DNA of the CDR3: TGCGCCAGCAGCTATAGCACTAGCGGGAGGGTGTATGAGCAGTTCTTC. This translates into CASSYSTSGRVYEQFF.

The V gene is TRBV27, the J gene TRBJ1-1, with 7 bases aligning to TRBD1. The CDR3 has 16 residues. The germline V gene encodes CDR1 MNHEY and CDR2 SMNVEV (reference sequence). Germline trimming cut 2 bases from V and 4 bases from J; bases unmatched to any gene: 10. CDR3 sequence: CASSLGGRGPLTEAFF. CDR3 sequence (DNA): TGTGCCAGCAGTTTAGGAGGTAGGGGGCCCCTCACTGAAGCTTTCTTT.

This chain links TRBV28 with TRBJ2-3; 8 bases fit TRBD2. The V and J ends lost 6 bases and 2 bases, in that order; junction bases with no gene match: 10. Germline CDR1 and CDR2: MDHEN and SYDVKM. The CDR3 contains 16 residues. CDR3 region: CASSSLLAEITDTQYF. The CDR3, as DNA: TGTGCCAGCAGCTCCTTACTAGCGGAGATCACAGATACGCAGTATTTT.

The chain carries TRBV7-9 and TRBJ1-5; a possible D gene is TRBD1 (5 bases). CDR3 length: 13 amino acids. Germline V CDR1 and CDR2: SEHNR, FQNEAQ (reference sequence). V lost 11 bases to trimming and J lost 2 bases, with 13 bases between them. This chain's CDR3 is CASRGGGNQPQHF. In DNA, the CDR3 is TGTGCCTCGAGGGGAGGGGGCAATCAGCCCCAGCATTTT.

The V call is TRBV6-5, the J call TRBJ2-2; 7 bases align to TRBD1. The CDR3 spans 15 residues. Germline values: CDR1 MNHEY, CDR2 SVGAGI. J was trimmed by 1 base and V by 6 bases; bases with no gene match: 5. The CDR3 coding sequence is TGTGCCAGCAGCACAACAGGGGAGAACACCGGGGAGCTGTTTTTT. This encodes CASSTTGENTGELFF.

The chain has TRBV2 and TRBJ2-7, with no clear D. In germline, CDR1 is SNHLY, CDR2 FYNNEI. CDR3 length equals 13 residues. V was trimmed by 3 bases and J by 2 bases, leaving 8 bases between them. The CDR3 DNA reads TGTGCCAGCAGTGAGGCAGGAACCTACGAGCAGTACTTC. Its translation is CASSEAGTYEQYF. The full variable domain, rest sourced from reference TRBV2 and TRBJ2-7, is EPEVTQTPSHQVTQMGQEVILRCVPISNHLYFYWYRQILGQKVEFLVSFYNNEISEKSEIFDDQFSVERPDGSNFTLKIRSTKLEDSAMYFCASSEAGTYEQYFGPGTRLTVT.

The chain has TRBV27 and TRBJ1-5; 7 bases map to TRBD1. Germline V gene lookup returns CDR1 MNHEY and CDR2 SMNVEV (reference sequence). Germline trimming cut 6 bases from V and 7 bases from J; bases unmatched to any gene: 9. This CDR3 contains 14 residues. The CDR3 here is CASSPGGTGQPQHF. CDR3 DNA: TGTGCCAGCAGCCCAGGGGGAACGGGGCAGCCCCAGCATTTT.

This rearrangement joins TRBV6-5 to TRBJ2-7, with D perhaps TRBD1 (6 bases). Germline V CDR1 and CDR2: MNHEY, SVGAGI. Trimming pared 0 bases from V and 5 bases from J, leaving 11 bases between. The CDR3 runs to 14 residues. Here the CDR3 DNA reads TGTGCCAGCAGTTACTCGTCGACAGGAGACGAGCAGTACTTC. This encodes CASSYSSTGDEQYF.

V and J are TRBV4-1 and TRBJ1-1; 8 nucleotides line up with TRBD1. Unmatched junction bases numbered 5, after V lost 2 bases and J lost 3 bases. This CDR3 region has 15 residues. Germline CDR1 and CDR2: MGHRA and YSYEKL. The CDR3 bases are TGCGCCAGCAGCCAACCCGGGACAGGAGACACTGAAGCTTTCTTT. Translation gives CASSQPGTGDTEAFF.

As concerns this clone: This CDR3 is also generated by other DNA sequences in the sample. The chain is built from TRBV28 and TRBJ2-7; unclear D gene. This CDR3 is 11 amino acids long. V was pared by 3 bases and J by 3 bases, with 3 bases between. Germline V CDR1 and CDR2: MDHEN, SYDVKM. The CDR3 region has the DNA TGTGCCAGCAGTTTCAGCTACGAGCAGTACTTC. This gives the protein CASSFSYEQYF.

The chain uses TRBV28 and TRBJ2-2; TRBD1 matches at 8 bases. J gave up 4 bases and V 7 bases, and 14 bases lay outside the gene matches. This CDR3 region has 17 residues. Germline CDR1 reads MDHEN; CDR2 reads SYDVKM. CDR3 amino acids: CASNFPRHTGGTGELFF. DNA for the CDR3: TGTGCCAGCAACTTCCCCCGCCATACAGGGGGCACCGGGGAGCTGTTTTTT.

The CDR3 reads CASSFTGENEQFF. CDR3 coding DNA: TGTGCCAGCAGCTTCACCGGCGAGAATGAGCAGTTCTTC. The chain joins TRBV7-9 to TRBJ2-1; D gene ambiguous. V was clipped by 3 bases and J by 7 bases, with 10 bases between them. This CDR3 is 13 amino acids long. Germline loops: CDR1 SEHNR, CDR2 FQNEAQ (reference sequence).

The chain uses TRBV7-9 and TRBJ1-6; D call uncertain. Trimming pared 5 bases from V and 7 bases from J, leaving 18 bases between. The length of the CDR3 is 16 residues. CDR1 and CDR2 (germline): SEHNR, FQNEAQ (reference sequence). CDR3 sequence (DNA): TGTGCCAGCAGCCATCCCAATGCGGCCAGGAATTCACCCCTCCACTTT. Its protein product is CASSHPNAARNSPLHF. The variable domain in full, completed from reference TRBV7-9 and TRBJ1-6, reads DTGVSQNPRHKITKRGQNVTFRCDPISEHNRLYWYRQTLGQGPEFLTYFQNEAQLEKSRLLSDRFSAERPKGSFSTLEIQRTEQGDSAMYLCASSHPNAARNSPLHFGNGTRLTVT.

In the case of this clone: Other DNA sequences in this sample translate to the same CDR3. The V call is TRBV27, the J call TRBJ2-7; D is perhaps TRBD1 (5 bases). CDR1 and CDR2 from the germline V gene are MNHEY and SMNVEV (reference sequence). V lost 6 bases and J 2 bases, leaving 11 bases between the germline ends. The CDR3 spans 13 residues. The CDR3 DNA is TGTGCCAGCAGCCCAGGGCGAACCTACGAGCAGTACTTC. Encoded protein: CASSPGRTYEQYF.

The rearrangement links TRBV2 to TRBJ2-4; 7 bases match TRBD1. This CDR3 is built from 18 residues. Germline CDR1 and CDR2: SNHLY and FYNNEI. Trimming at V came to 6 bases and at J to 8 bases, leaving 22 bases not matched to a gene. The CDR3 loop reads CASSLQSTTGSLQDIQYF. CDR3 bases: TGTGCCAGCAGCTTACAATCTACGACAGGGTCCCTTCAGGACATTCAGTACTTC.

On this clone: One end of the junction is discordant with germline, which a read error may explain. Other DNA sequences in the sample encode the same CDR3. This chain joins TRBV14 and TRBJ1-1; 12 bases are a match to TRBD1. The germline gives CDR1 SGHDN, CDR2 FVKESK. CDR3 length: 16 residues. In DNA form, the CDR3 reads TGTGCCAGCAGCCGACCGGGACAGGGGGCCAACACTGAGGCTTTCTTT. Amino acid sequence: CASSRPGQGANTEAFF. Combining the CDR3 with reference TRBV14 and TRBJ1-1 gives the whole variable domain EAGVTQFPSHSVIEKGQTVTLRCDPISGHDNLYWYRRVMGKEIKFLLHFVKESKQDESGMPNNRFLAERTGGTYSTLKVQPAELEDSGVYFCASSRPGQGANTEAFFGQGTRLTVV.